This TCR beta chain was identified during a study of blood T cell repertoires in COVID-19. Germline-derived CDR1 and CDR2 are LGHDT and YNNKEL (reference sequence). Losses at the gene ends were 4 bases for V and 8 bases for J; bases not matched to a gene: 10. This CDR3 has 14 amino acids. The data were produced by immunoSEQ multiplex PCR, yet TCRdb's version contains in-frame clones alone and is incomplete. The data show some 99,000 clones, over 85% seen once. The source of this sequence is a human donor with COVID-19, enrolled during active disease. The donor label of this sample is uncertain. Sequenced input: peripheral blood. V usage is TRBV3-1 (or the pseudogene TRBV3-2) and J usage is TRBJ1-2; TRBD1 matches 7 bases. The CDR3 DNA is TGTGCCAGCAGCCTGTCGACAGGGAAGGCCGGCTACACCTTC. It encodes CASSLSTGKAGYTF.